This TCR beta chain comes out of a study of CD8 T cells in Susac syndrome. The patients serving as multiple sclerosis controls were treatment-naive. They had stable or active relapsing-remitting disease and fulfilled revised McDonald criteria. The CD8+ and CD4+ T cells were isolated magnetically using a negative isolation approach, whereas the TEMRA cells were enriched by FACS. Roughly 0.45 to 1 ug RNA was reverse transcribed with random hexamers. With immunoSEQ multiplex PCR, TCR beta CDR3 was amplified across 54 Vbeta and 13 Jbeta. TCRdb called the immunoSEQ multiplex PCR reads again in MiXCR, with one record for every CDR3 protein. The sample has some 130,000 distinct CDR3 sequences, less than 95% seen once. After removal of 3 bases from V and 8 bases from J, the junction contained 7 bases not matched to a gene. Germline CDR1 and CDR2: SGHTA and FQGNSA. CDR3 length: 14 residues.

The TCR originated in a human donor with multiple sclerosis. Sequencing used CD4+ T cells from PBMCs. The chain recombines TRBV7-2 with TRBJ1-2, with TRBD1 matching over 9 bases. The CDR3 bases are TGTGCCAGCAGCTTCCAGGGACAGGGAACCGGCTACACCTTC. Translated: CASSFQGQGTGYTF.